This passage covers 25 T cell receptor beta chains from one sample sequenced in a study of T-cell reconstitution after alpha-beta-depleted transplantation in children. Unique molecular identifiers tagged the TCRbeta library. TCRdb called the PCR reads again in MiXCR, with one record for every CDR3 protein. The table records fewer than 700,000 distinct CDR3 sequences, under 15% of them present only once. The specimen was PBMCs, mostly from graft donor cells, collected 360 days after TCRalphabeta/CD19-depleted stem cell transplant. These receptors all come from a male patient under 18 who had a stem cell transplant for acute myeloid leukemia, so the T cells may come from the graft donor.

J is TRBJ1-1 and V is TRBV15; D gene unclear. CDR3 size: 13 residues. Trimming shortened V by 3 bases and J by 1 base, and 6 bases separated the two germline ends. CDR1 and CDR2 from the germline V gene are LNHNV and YYDKDF (reference sequence). The CDR3 sequence: CATSRDGNTEAFF. CDR3 sequence (DNA): TGTGCCACCAGCAGGGACGGGAACACTGAAGCTTTCTTT. Using reference TRBV15 and TRBJ1-1 for the parts outside the CDR3, the full variable domain is DAMVIQNPRYQVTQFGKPVTLSCSQTLNHNVMYWYQQKSSQAPKLLFHYYDKDFNNEADTPDNFQSRRPNTSFCFLDIRSPGLGDTAMYLCATSRDGNTEAFFGQGTRLTVV.

This clonotype has ten or more counts. V and J are TRBV5-1 and TRBJ2-7, with 7 bases identical to TRBD2. CDR3 length equals 14 residues. Germline CDR1 is SGHRS and CDR2 is YFSETQ. V trimming: 3 bases; J trimming: 3 bases; junction bases outside the gene matches: 6. CDR3 protein: CASSWGGKVYEQYF. The CDR3 nucleotides are TGCGCCAGCAGCTGGGGGGGAAAGGTCTACGAGCAGTACTTC.

The DNA of the CDR3 is TGTGCCAGTAGAACAGGGTACTACCGATTACGAGAGCAGTACTTC. Protein product: CASRTGYYRLREQYF. V and J are TRBV28 and TRBJ2-7; maybe TRBD1 (6 bases). Germline V lookup: CDR1 MDHEN, CDR2 SYDVKM. This CDR3 comprises 15 residues. Trimming stripped 9 bases from V and 7 bases from J, with 25 bases between.

The chain has TRBV4-1 and TRBJ2-1; TRBD2 aligns across 7 bases. The CDR3 contains 15 residues. Germline CDR1 MGHRA, CDR2 YSYEKL. V lost 0 bases and J lost 3; bases outside the gene matches: 2. The DNA for the CDR3 is TGCGCCAGCAGCCAAGATCTAGCGGACTACAATGAGCAGTTCTTC. It is translated as CASSQDLADYNEQFF.

This clonotype was picked up a small number of times. This rearrangement joins TRBV5-1 to TRBJ2-1; 7 positions match TRBD2. V trimming: 7 bases; J trimming: 0 bases; junction bases outside the gene matches: 4. The CDR3 covers 14 residues. Germline CDR1 SGHRS, CDR2 YFSETQ. In DNA form, the CDR3 reads TGCGCCAGCTGCCCTAGCGGCTCCTACAATGAGCAGTTCTTC. It translates to CASCPSGSYNEQFF.

This clonotype was seen only a few times. The genes are TRBV10-3 and TRBJ2-1; 10 bases fit TRBD2. This CDR3 has 17 residues. With 0 bases clipped from V and 6 bases from J, the junction kept 8 bases outside the gene matches. Germline V lookup: CDR1 ENHRY, CDR2 SYGVKD. CDR3 amino acids: CAISESSKREGLNEQFF. CDR3 bases: TGTGCCATCAGTGAGTCGTCGAAGCGGGAGGGCCTCAATGAGCAGTTCTTC.

This clonotype was detected a few times. V is TRBV6-6 and J is TRBJ2-7; the D is unclear. CDR3 length equals 13 residues. Looked up from germline, CDR1 is MNHNY and CDR2 is SVGAGI (reference sequence). The V end lost 10 bases, the J end lost 1 base, and 14 bases lay between the germline ends. In DNA form, the CDR3 reads TGTGCCACAAGGGCAATTACATCCTACGAGCAGTACTTC. This codes for CATRAITSYEQYF.

At least ten counts were recorded for this clonotype. The CDR3 sequence: CASRQDRQPHYEKLFF. CDR3 DNA: TGTGCCAGCAGACAGGACAGGCAACCCCATTATGAAAAACTGTTTTTT. The chain links TRBV28 to TRBJ1-4; 7 bases agree with TRBD1. This CDR3 has 16 residues. Germline V lookup: CDR1 MDHEN, CDR2 SYDVKM. J lost 6 bases, V lost 6 bases, and 13 bases had no gene match.

The chain couples TRBV5-1 to TRBJ2-2; 7 bases line up with TRBD1. Per the germline V gene, CDR1 is SGHRS and CDR2 is YFSETQ. The CDR3 consists of 18 residues. The J segment lost 1 base and the V segment lost 6 bases, leaving 15 bases of the junction unmatched. In DNA, the CDR3 is TGCGCCAGCAAAGCTACCACCCCGACAGGGTTGAACACCGGGGAGCTGTTTTTT. It codes for CASKATTPTGLNTGELFF.

V usage is TRBV6-1 and J usage is TRBJ2-1, with D tentatively TRBD1 or TRBD2 (5 bases each). The CDR3 contains 16 residues. The V end lost 6 bases, the J end lost 6 bases, and 21 bases lay between the germline ends. Germline CDR1 MNHNS, CDR2 SASEGT. The CDR3 coding sequence is TGTGCCAGCAGCCCCCTCCCCGGCGGTGGGGGCAATGAGCAGTTCTTC. It translates to CASSPLPGGGGNEQFF.

This clonotype was observed at least ten times. The V call is TRBV2, the J call TRBJ1-5; 10 nucleotides match TRBD1. Germline CDR1 SNHLY, CDR2 FYNNEI. CDR3 length: 14 residues. V trimming: 7 bases; J trimming: 7 bases; junction bases outside the gene matches: 7. The CDR3 reads CASKLRTGGQPQHF. For the CDR3, the DNA is TGTGCCAGCAAGTTGAGGACAGGGGGGCAGCCCCAGCATTTT. Complete variable domain (other parts from reference TRBV2 and TRBJ1-5): EPEVTQTPSHQVTQMGQEVILRCVPISNHLYFYWYRQILGQKVEFLVSFYNNEISEKSEIFDDQFSVERPDGSNFTLKIRSTKLEDSAMYFCASKLRTGGQPQHFGDGTRLSIL.

This clonotype has only a few counts. The chain employs TRBV29-1 and TRBJ2-3, with D perhaps matching TRBD2 (5 bases). The CDR3 has 14 amino acids. CDR1 and CDR2 from the germline V gene are SQVTM and ANQGSEA. Trimming removed 3 bases from V and 4 bases from J, with 14 bases in between. CDR3 DNA sequence: TGCAGCGTTGATAATATAGAGGAGGCAGATACGCAGTATTTT. It encodes CSVDNIEEADTQYF.

On this clonotype: A much larger clone lies one base from this, so it may be a read error. J is TRBJ2-1 and V is TRBV7-3; possible D gene TRBD2, 6 bases. Germline V CDR1 and CDR2: SGHTA, FQGTGA. The CDR3 loop spans 13 amino acids. CDR3 DNA sequence: TGTGCCAGCAGCATAACCTTAGCGGCTAAGCAGTTCTTC. This sequence encodes CASSITLAAKQFF.

This clonotype was observed many times. The V call is TRBV5-1, the J call TRBJ1-1; unclear D gene. The germline CDR1 and CDR2 sequences are SGHRS and YFSETQ. V was cut by 4 bases and J by 0 bases, with 13 bases left in between. The CDR3 spans 15 residues. The CDR3 DNA follows: TGCGCCAGCAGCCCTAGCCTGGGGATGAACACTGAAGCTTTCTTT. Translation gives CASSPSLGMNTEAFF.

The gene calls are TRBV2 and TRBJ1-3; no reliable D call. V was cut by 6 bases and J by 0 bases, with 15 bases left in between. This CDR3 comprises 16 residues. CDR1 and CDR2 (germline): SNHLY, FYNNEI. CDR3 bases: TGTGCCAGCAGGCTGAAAGAAGTGCTCTCTGGAAACACCATATATTTT. Translated: CASRLKEVLSGNTIYF.

This clonotype was seen more than once but under ten times. This chain connects TRBV20-1 to TRBJ2-7; TRBD1 agrees at 7 bases. The germline gives CDR1 DFQATT, CDR2 SNEGSKA (reference sequence). V lost 5 bases and J lost 2; bases outside the gene matches: 9. This CDR3 has 14 amino acids. This CDR3 is CSAPPVDRTYEQYF. The CDR3 bases are TGCAGTGCTCCTCCCGTGGACAGGACCTACGAGCAGTACTTC.

The rearrangement links TRBV7-9 to TRBJ2-7, with D possibly being TRBD1 or TRBD2 (6 bases each). Germline-derived CDR1 and CDR2 are SEHNR and FQNEAQ (reference sequence). The V end lost 1 base, the J end lost 3 bases, and 13 bases lay between the germline ends. The CDR3 consists of 15 residues. The CDR3, as DNA: TGTGCCAGCAGCTTAGTGGGACAAGCGGGCTACGAGCAGTACTTC. Its translation: CASSLVGQAGYEQYF.

This clonotype was detected ten times or more. The chain employs TRBV29-1 and TRBJ2-1; 9 bases map to TRBD1. Looked up from germline, CDR1 is SQVTM and CDR2 is ANQGSEA. The CDR3 has 16 amino acids. Trimming at V came to 1 base and at J to 4 bases, leaving 8 bases not matched to a gene. The chain's CDR3 is CSVEGDRALAYNEQFF. In DNA form, the CDR3 reads TGCAGCGTTGAAGGGGACAGGGCCCTCGCTTACAATGAGCAGTTCTTC.

This clonotype occurred a few times. The V gene is TRBV12-3 or TRBV12-4, the J gene TRBJ2-7, with TRBD2 identical over 8 bases. The length of the CDR3 is 13 residues. V dropped 6 bases and J dropped 5; count of bases not matched to a gene: 6. In nucleotides, the CDR3 is TGTGCCAGCAGCCCCAGCGGGAGTCACGAGCAGTACTTC. Its protein product is CASSPSGSHEQYF.

This clonotype was picked up many times. The J gene is TRBJ1-3, the V gene TRBV11-1; 8 bases fit TRBD1. CDR1 and CDR2 from the germline V gene are SGHAT and FQDESV (reference sequence). Trimming at V came to 2 bases and at J to 0 bases, leaving 18 bases not matched to a gene. The CDR3 has 21 residues. CDR3 loop: CASSLSRRQGFDFNSGNTIYF. In nucleotides, the CDR3 is TGTGCCAGCAGCTTATCCCGTAGACAGGGGTTCGATTTCAACTCTGGAAACACCATATATTTT.

This clonotype was observed many times. The gene calls are TRBV6-1 and TRBJ2-3, with a possible D match to TRBD2 (6 bases). Germline V lookup: CDR1 MNHNS, CDR2 SASEGT. With 6 bases removed from V and 2 bases from J, the gap between germline ends came to 15 bases. CDR3 length equals 15 residues. This CDR3 is CASSPGTSNTDTQYF. In DNA form, the CDR3 reads TGTGCCAGCAGCCCCGGGACTTCGAACACAGATACGCAGTATTTT.

In its sample, this clonotype was seen a few times. The rearrangement uses TRBV6-5 and TRBJ1-5, with 7 positions matching TRBD1. The germline V gene has CDR1 MNHEY and CDR2 SVGAGI. V was clipped by 2 bases and J by 1 base; unmatched bases: 5. The CDR3 length is 16 residues. The CDR3 loop is CASSYGSGGSNQPQHF. The CDR3 nucleotides are TGTGCCAGCAGTTACGGGTCAGGGGGGAGCAATCAGCCCCAGCATTTT.

This chain connects TRBV29-1 to TRBJ2-3; 7 nucleotides align to TRBD1. Germline V gene data show CDR1 as SQVTM and CDR2 as ANQGSEA. The CDR3 length is 14 residues. The ends lost 5 bases at V and 4 bases at J; junction bases unmatched: 9. CDR3 DNA: TGCAGCGTTCCCATGTTCGGGACAGCAGATACGCAGTATTTT. Translating it yields CSVPMFGTADTQYF.

This clonotype was observed a few times. The chain has TRBV30 and TRBJ2-2; unclear D gene. Germline-derived CDR1 and CDR2 are GTSNPN and SVGIG (reference sequence). The CDR3 is 14 residues long. Trimming cost V 0 bases and J 4 bases, with 9 bases left between them. The CDR3 coding sequence is TGTGCCTGGAGTGTAGGAGCCTTCACCGGGGAGCTGTTTTTT. Its translation: CAWSVGAFTGELFF.

The chain links TRBV7-2 to TRBJ2-7, with TRBD2 matching 13 bases. Trimming removed 5 bases from V and 7 bases from J; junction bases left unmatched: 11. CDR3 length: 16 residues. The V gene's germline CDR1 is SGHTA and CDR2 FQGNSA. Here the CDR3 reads CASSPMGLAGTKEQYF. In nucleotides, the CDR3 is TGTGCCAGCAGCCCAATGGGACTAGCGGGAACTAAAGAGCAGTACTTC.